This entry concerns a single TCR beta chain. Produced via immunoSEQ multiplex PCR; TCRdb's table is partial and in-frame only. The repertoire holds about 130,000 clones, with 70% to 85% as singletons. This record belongs to a study of PD-L1 blockade in urothelial cancer. The overall study: Intravenous atezolizumab, 1,200 mg every 3 weeks, was begun by patients at some point between 2012 and 2014. The patients had undergone anywhere from 0 to 3 prior chemotherapy regimens. Typically, measured as a median, blood samples had over 120,000 T cells.

Sample time point: pretreatment peripheral blood. Germline lookup yields CDR1 LNHDA and CDR2 SQIVND (reference sequence). The length of the CDR3 is 13 residues. V gave up 8 bases and J gave up 4 bases; unmatched junction bases: 4. This chain joins TRBV19 and TRBJ1-2; 10 nucleotides line up with TRBD1. The sample in question was PBMCs, obtained around atezolizumab (anti-PD-L1) treatment. The origin of this receptor is a man aged 50 or older with urothelial cancer. The CDR3 loop is CASWDRGLYGYTF. Written as DNA, the CDR3 is TGTGCCAGTTGGGACAGGGGCCTCTATGGCTACACCTTC.